The 32 T cell receptor beta chains presented below share a single source sample, sequenced in a study of tumor and adjacent non-tumor tissue in lung cancer (dated by TCRdb to the late 2010s). Bulk unsorted tissue served as the source for RNA extraction, and RNA quality was assessed using a NanoDrop ND-1000 and an Agilent 2100. For the normal lung samples, distant non-tumor tissue was collected more than 3 cm away from the tumor edge. Libraries came from multiplex PCR. The sequencer listed for this sample is Illumina HiSeq 2500. TCRbeta libraries were constructed through three rounds of nested PCR with primers (Table S4) according to protocols modified from ARM-PCR. Using fastp trimming at Q25 and MiXCR clonotype assembly, TCRdb reanalyzed the public sequencing data and kept in-frame beta chains. Rows with one shared CDR3 protein collapse into an entry with the most common genes and DNA. The table for this sample lists under 80,000 distinct CDR3 sequences; more than 75% of them were counted only once. Over 35% of the sample is in the top ten clones.

Sequenced input: distant non-tumor lung tissue. The receptors stem from a man in his sixties with non-small cell lung cancer.

In the case of this clonotype: It is likely a read error, because the conserved phenylalanine at the end of the CDR3 is missing. The DNA is left out, because the CDR3 cannot be placed on it with certainty; the CDR3 is given as TCRdb lists it. The V call is TRBV11-3, the J call TRBJ2-1; the table's D gene call, TRBD1, was not cross checked with the DNA. Germline V gene lookup returns CDR1 SGHNT and CDR2 YENEEA. The CDR3 totals 16 residues, both ends included. The CDR3 loop is CASSFNRDTNYDEQLS.

This clonotype was counted many times. The rearrangement links TRBV29-1 to TRBJ1-2; D uncertain. The CDR3 has 12 amino acids. Germline-derived CDR1 and CDR2 are SQVTM and ANQGSEA. Trimming left V 7 bases short and J 4 bases short, with 13 bases between. The CDR3 reads CSALGILYGYTF. CDR3 nucleotide sequence: TGCAGCGCCCTAGGGATCCTCTATGGCTACACCTTC.

For this clonotype: A read error may produce the germline difference seen at one junction end. This sequence joins TRBV30 and TRBJ2-7; tentatively, D is TRBD2 (5 bases). The CDR3 covers 13 residues. The germline V gene encodes CDR1 GTSNPN and CDR2 SVGIG (reference sequence). Here the CDR3 DNA reads TGTGCATGGAGTCTAGCTGGGTCCTGCGAGCAGTACTTC. It codes for CAWSLAGSCEQYF.

As regards this clonotype: An end of the junction does not agree with germline; a read error may underlie this. V is TRBV29-1 and J is TRBJ2-6, with 9 bases aligning to TRBD2. Germline assignment: CDR1 SQVTM and CDR2 ANQGSEA. This CDR3 spans 15 amino acids. DNA for the CDR3: TGCAGTGTTGCAGCGGGAGGTACTAGGGCCAACGTCATGACTTTC. The encoded protein is CSVAAGGTRANVMTF.

The V gene is TRBV5-1, the J gene TRBJ2-2, with D hard to call. The CDR3 has 13 residues. V was trimmed by 8 bases and J by 4 bases, leaving 12 bases between them. The germline V gene encodes CDR1 SGHRS and CDR2 YFSETQ. CDR3 sequence: CASSVTVTGELFF. In nucleotides, the CDR3 is TGCGCCAGTAGTGTAACGGTCACCGGGGAGCTGTTTTTT.

For this clonotype: A read error may produce the germline difference seen at one junction end. The chain employs TRBV28 and TRBJ2-1, with D possibly matching TRBD2 (5 bases). Germline assignment: CDR1 MDHEN and CDR2 SYDVKM. This CDR3 has 14 residues. CDR3: CASNAETKHNELFF. The CDR3 DNA sequence: TGTGCCAGCAACGCCGAGACTAAACACAATGAGCTGTTCTTC.

With respect to this clonotype: The germline gene is not matched at one end of the junction; a read error may be the cause. This chain links TRBV28 with TRBJ2-1; D is ambiguous. Germline V gene lookup returns CDR1 MDHEN and CDR2 SYDVKM. The CDR3 totals 14 residues. CDR3 nucleotide sequence: TGCGCCAGCAGTCCTAGTAGTGCCTACAATGAGCAGTTCTTC. Residues: CASSPSSAYNEQFF.

The rearrangement uses TRBV10-1 and TRBJ2-6; 7 bases align to TRBD1. CDR1 WNHNN and CDR2 SYGVQD come from the germline V gene (reference sequence). CDR3 length: 16 amino acids. V trimming: 5 bases; J trimming: 15 bases; junction bases outside the gene matches: 19. CDR3 in DNA: TGCGCCAGCAGTCCGGGACAGTCAGGTAGGGCCAACCCCCTGACTTTC. It is translated as CASSPGQSGRANPLTF.

A single count supports this clonotype. The chain links TRBV11-1 to TRBJ1-1, with D uncertain. Germline CDR1 is SGHAT and CDR2 is FQDESV (reference sequence). V was cut by 3 bases and J by 10 bases, with 18 bases left in between. The CDR3 totals 14 residues. The DNA for the CDR3 is TGTGCCAGCAGCTTGGGGATAGGCTTTGTTGGAGCTTTCTTT. Its translation is CASSLGIGFVGAFF.

The chain carries TRBV7-9 and TRBJ2-7; D is ambiguous. Trimming shortened V by 5 bases and J by 10 bases, and 12 bases separated the two germline ends. CDR1 SEHNR and CDR2 FQNEAQ come from the germline V gene (reference sequence). This CDR3 comprises 11 residues. DNA of the CDR3: TGTGCCAGCAGCGCACTGGGAAAACAGTACTTC. Residues: CASSALGKQYF.

This chain links TRBV6-5 with TRBJ1-1; 9 bases align to TRBD1. The CDR3 has 15 amino acids. The germline CDR1 and CDR2 sequences are MNHEY and SVGAGI. The ends lost 2 bases at V and 8 bases at J; junction bases unmatched: 9. CDR3 in DNA: TGTGCCAGCAGTTACGCCACAGGGGGCGTATGCGAAGCTTTCTTT. Translated: CASSYATGGVCEAFF.

Of note for this clonotype: A read error is possible here, since a much larger clone lies one base away. The chain has TRBV11-2 and TRBJ2-3, with D possibly being TRBD1 (6 bases). Germline V gene data show CDR1 as SGHAT and CDR2 as FQNNGV. This CDR3 is 15 amino acids long. Trimming removed 1 base at V and 7 bases at J, with 15 bases between. For the CDR3, the DNA is TGTGCCAGCAGCTTAGGACCCCCAGGGGACAATACGCAGTATTTT. Protein product: CASSLGPPGDNTQYF.

To note about this clonotype: The CDR3 ends on some other residue instead of the conserved phenylalanine or tryptophan, so this is likely a read error. It is unclear where the CDR3 begins or ends on the DNA, so no DNA is shown, and the CDR3 is as TCRdb lists it. The chain has TRBV19 and TRBJ2-1. The CDR3 spans 13 amino acids, including both terminal residues. The germline CDR1 and CDR2 sequences are LNHDA and SQIVND (reference sequence). CDR3 sequence: CPTRGRPYNEQLL.

The chain uses TRBV29-1 and TRBJ2-7; D remains unclear. CDR1 and CDR2 from the germline V gene are SQVTM and ANQGSEA. This CDR3 is built from 12 residues. DNA for the CDR3: TGCAGTGATGAGTACAGTGGGGACGAGCAGTACTTC. This sequence encodes CSDEYSGDEQYF.

Comments on this clonotype: This may stem from a read error, because a much larger clone lies one nucleotide away. The chain has TRBV5-1 and TRBJ2-5; the D gene is possibly TRBD2 (6 bases). CDR1 and CDR2 (germline): SGHRS, YFSETQ. The CDR3 has 16 residues. In DNA form, the CDR3 reads TGCACCAGCAGCTTTGCTAGCGCCTCTAAGGGGGAGACCCAGTACTTC. Amino acid sequence: CTSSFASASKGETQYF. Drawing the rest from reference TRBV5-1 and TRBJ2-5, the complete variable domain is KAGVTQTPRYLIKTRGQQVTLSCSPISGHRSVSWYQQTPGQGLQFLFEYFSETQRNKGNFPGRFSGRQFSNSRSEMNVSTLELGDSALYLCTSSFASASKGETQYFGPGTRLLVL.

This clonotype was counted a few times. One end of the junction does not line up with germline, which may come from a read error. The rearrangement joins TRBV6-2 or TRBV6-3 to TRBJ2-3; D is uncertain. The CDR3 covers 12 residues. The germline V gene encodes CDR1 MNHEY and CDR2 SVGEGT. The CDR3 DNA follows: TGTACCAGCAGTTACTCGGTAGATACGCAATATTTT. It is translated as CTSSYSVDTQYF.

For this clonotype: This may be a read error: a much more frequent sequence differs by one nucleotide. The J gene is TRBJ2-7, the V gene TRBV6-2 or TRBV6-3; the D is unclear. Germline CDR1 is MNHEY and CDR2 is SVGEGT. V gave up 4 bases and J gave up 0 bases, with 13 bases separating them. This CDR3 contains 15 residues. The CDR3 sequence: CASSFGQRFSYEQYF. Here the CDR3 DNA reads TGTGCCAGCAGTTTCGGTCAAAGGTTCTCCTACGAGCAGTACTTC.

This sequence joins TRBV5-4 and TRBJ1-2; D may be TRBD1 (6 bases). The CDR3 runs to 14 residues. Germline values: CDR1 SGHNT, CDR2 YYREEE (reference sequence). CDR3 DNA sequence: TGTATCAGCAGGCACGACAGGTCTAACTATGGCTACACCTTC. It yields the protein CISRHDRSNYGYTF.

As regards this clonotype: Relative to the germline gene, one junction end is altered; a read error may explain this. The rearrangement uses TRBV30 and TRBJ1-2; no definite D call. This CDR3 has 15 amino acids. Germline-derived CDR1 and CDR2 are GTSNPN and SVGIG (reference sequence). This chain's CDR3 is CARSHRAGSNYVYTF. The CDR3 nucleotides are TGTGCCCGGAGTCATAGAGCAGGCAGTAACTATGTCTACACCTTC.

Of note for this clonotype: One end of the junction does not line up with germline, which may come from a read error. The chain joins TRBV28 to TRBJ2-4; D call uncertain. The CDR3 covers 15 residues. Germline values: CDR1 MDHEN, CDR2 SYDVKM. In DNA form, the CDR3 reads TGTGCCAGCAGTTTATATCCCCTAGTCAAAAACATTCAGCACTTC. Translated: CASSLYPLVKNIQHF.

The chain is built from TRBV6-5 and TRBJ1-2; TRBD1 matches at 9 bases. The CDR3 sequence is 16 residues long. Germline V gene lookup returns CDR1 MNHEY and CDR2 SVGAGI. With 6 bases clipped from V and 8 bases from J, the junction kept 16 bases outside the gene matches. The CDR3 is CASSHGADRGFFGYTF. DNA of the CDR3: TGTGCCAGCAGCCACGGCGCCGACAGGGGGTTCTTCGGCTACACCTTC.

In this sample, this clonotype turned up many times. The rearrangement joins TRBV11-2 to TRBJ2-1; D gene unclear. The V and J ends lost 5 bases and 5 bases respectively, with 16 bases between them. Germline CDR1 reads SGHAT; CDR2 reads FQNNGV. The CDR3 has 15 amino acids. The chain's CDR3 is CASSPRGRNDNEQFF. CDR3 bases: TGTGCCAGCAGCCCTCGTGGGCGGAACGACAATGAGCAGTTCTTC.

This chain uses TRBV10-2 with TRBJ2-1, with TRBD1 matching over 10 bases. Germline V CDR1 and CDR2: WSHSY, SAAADI. The V segment lost 6 bases and the J segment 5 bases; nucleotides outside the gene matches: 7. This CDR3 spans 15 amino acids. CDR3: CASSGTGVGHNEQFF. The CDR3 DNA is TGCGCCAGCAGCGGGACAGGGGTGGGTCACAATGAGCAGTTCTTC.

This clonotype showed up many times. J is TRBJ1-2 and V is TRBV20-1, with D hard to call. This CDR3 spans 12 amino acids. CDR1 and CDR2 from the germline V gene are DFQATT and SNEGSKA (reference sequence). V shed 5 bases and J shed 5 bases, with 12 bases lying between them. The CDR3 DNA reads as TGCAGTGCTCCCGGCAGAGGATATGGCTACACCTTC. Its protein is CSAPGRGYGYTF.

Comment on this clonotype: A read error is likely, as this CDR3 ends without the conserved phenylalanine or tryptophan. The chain joins TRBV10-2 to TRBJ1-6; D gene uncertain. The CDR3 is 13 residues long. Germline lookup yields CDR1 WSHSY and CDR2 SAAADI. CDR3 DNA: TGCGCCAGCAGAGACGGCTATAGTTCACCCCTCCACTAT. Residues: CASRDGYSSPLHY.

The chain uses TRBV29-1 and TRBJ2-1; D may be TRBD2 (5 bases). The germline V gene encodes CDR1 SQVTM and CDR2 ANQGSEA. The ends were cut back, 1 base at V and 6 bases at J, with 19 bases in the middle. The CDR3 consists of 16 residues. In nucleotides, the CDR3 is TGCAGCGTTGAAGTCCCGGCCGGGATAGGGCTCAATGAGCAGTTCTTC. This codes for CSVEVPAGIGLNEQFF.

With respect to this clonotype: Its ends do not fully match the called genes, so a read error is possible. V and J are TRBV4-1 and TRBJ1-1; no clear D. CDR3 length: 11 residues. The germline CDR1 and CDR2 sequences are MGHRA and YSYEKL. The CDR3 nucleotides read TGCGCCAACAGCTACGGCTCTGAAGCTTTATTT. Translating gives CANSYGSEALF.

About this clonotype: No conserved phenylalanine or tryptophan is present at the end of the CDR3, so a read error is the likely explanation. The V call is TRBV29-1, the J call TRBJ1-2, with D possibly matching TRBD1 (5 bases). The CDR3 spans 11 residues. CDR1 is SQVTM and CDR2 is ANQGSEA in the germline V gene. CDR3 nucleotides: TGCAACGCTAGATTCGAGGGGGGCTACACCATC. Translating gives CNARFEGGYTI.

The chain employs TRBV6-2 or TRBV6-3 and TRBJ2-1; TRBD2 aligns across 10 bases. This CDR3 region has 16 residues. Unmatched junction bases numbered 12, after V lost 7 bases and J lost 6 bases. Germline loops: CDR1 MNHEY, CDR2 SVGEGT. The CDR3 loop is CASTPVGLARPNEQFF. The CDR3 DNA reads as TGTGCCAGCACACCCGTGGGACTAGCGAGACCCAATGAGCAGTTCTTC.

The sample holds a few counts of this clonotype. This chain joins TRBV28 and TRBJ1-1; D call uncertain. The CDR3 sequence is 14 residues long. CDR1 and CDR2 from the germline V gene are MDHEN and SYDVKM. The ends were cut back, 2 bases at V and 1 base at J, with 8 bases in the middle. The CDR3 spells CASSLPARNTEAFF. CDR3 coding DNA: TGTGCCAGCAGTTTACCTGCAAGGAACACTGAAGCTTTCTTT.

V is TRBV2 and J is TRBJ2-2, with 8 nucleotides matching TRBD1. Germline assignment: CDR1 SNHLY and CDR2 FYNNEI. Trimming at V came to 1 base and at J to 3 bases, leaving 4 bases not matched to a gene. The CDR3 contains 16 residues. Here the CDR3 reads CASSEGGTGDTGELFF. In DNA, the CDR3 is TGTGCCAGCAGTGAAGGAGGGACAGGAGACACCGGGGAGCTGTTTTTT.

To note about this clonotype: A much more abundant neighbour one base away suggests this may be a read error. V gene TRBV12-3 or TRBV12-4 combines with J gene TRBJ1-2; no clear D gene. The CDR3 has 13 amino acids. Trimming pared 3 bases from V and 6 bases from J, leaving 11 bases between. The CDR3 reads CASSFRPYDGYTF. As DNA, the CDR3 is TGTGCCAGCAGTTTCAGGCCATACGATGGCTACACCTTC.